The rows below give T cell receptor beta chains drawn from one sample of a study of CD8+CD57+ T cells in acquired aplastic anemia. MiXCR was run by TCRdb on the reads, yielding one entry per CDR3 protein. The sample consists of some 410,000 distinct CDR3 sequences, about two thirds of them appearing once. Material for sequencing was sorted CD4+, CD8+, or CD8+CD57+ T cells (not recorded which) from PBMCs. The source is a human donor in good health, serving as a control. Each CDR3 is given with its conserved first and last residue. The order of the fields is J gene, V gene, CDR3 protein.

TRBJ2-7	TRBV2	CASSLSGQNPYEQHF
TRBJ2-1	TRBV4-3	CASSQDPIAALAGSYNERFF
TRBJ1-1	TRBV11-2	CASSLVPPGQGGRTEAFF
TRBJ1-2	TRBV11-2	CASSSYSGLILSGGYTF
TRBJ1-2	TRBV29-1	CSVDRGSFYGYTF
TRBJ1-5	TRBV5-4	CASSSGAGDQPQHF
TRBJ2-7	TRBV29-1	CSVSGGQGSYEQYF
TRBJ1-1	TRBV12-3/TRBV12-4	CASTPLTRDSTKNTEAFF
TRBJ1-6	TRBV6-6	CASTSGGRGNSPLHF
TRBJ2-3	TRBV9	CASSLNPTYEPYSQYF
TRBJ2-5	TRBV15	CATSRGGGGAETQYF
TRBJ2-4	TRBV7-3	CASSLRESGGEGYF
TRBJ2-7	TRBV5-6	CASSLEPGKRYEQYF
TRBJ2-5	TRBV7-2	CATLAGVNTGEPFYF
TRBJ1-5	TRBV7-2	CASSPGDCSNQHQHF
TRBJ2-7	TRBV11-3	CASSPRQGLGDEQYF
TRBJ2-7	TRBV20-1	CSARGTDQAHEQYF
TRBJ1-1	TRBV10-3	CAISEPTTNTKAFF
TRBJ2-7	TRBV5-1	CASSLGTGKGEQYF
TRBJ2-6	TRBV7-2	CATSRAGAGGANDLTF
TRBJ1-5	TRBV20-1	CSATGLAGVQPQHF
TRBJ1-3	TRBV15	CASSLVFGGSGNTMYF
TRBJ1-1	TRBV5-4	CASSLQIRGTEAFF
TRBJ2-6	TRBV9	CASSRGANVLTF
TRBJ2-2	TRBV7-2	CASSFLPAGADPGELFF
TRBJ1-4	TRBV2	CASSRQGGITGKLSF
TRBJ2-6	TRBV2	CASRTQGTGANVLTF